This TCR beta chain derives from a study of vaccination effects on CD4 cells after COVID-19. Study as a whole: Post-vaccine draws lagged the second dose by a median of 72 days.

Study conclusions and caveats: Marked clonal contraction was seen in infection- and vaccine-induced clones late after vaccination.

This CDR3 comprises 12 residues. Germline assignment: CDR1 KGHSH and CDR2 LQKENI. The V and J ends lost 1 base and 7 bases respectively, with 8 bases between them. This clone was seen only a few times. Its target is unknown. Profiled with immunoSEQ multiplex PCR; TCRdb holds only in-frame clones, not every one. The sample yields approximately 15,000 clones, 65% to 75% seen once. Viral peptide pools were used in the ViraFEST assay to expand antigen-specific CD4+ T cells, and sequencing came afterward. The culture ran for nine to eleven days, and then CD4+ T cells were isolated. SARS-CoV-2 infected the person between March and December 2020, as confirmed by PCR. Each participant was administered two doses of either the BNT162b2 or the mRNA-1273 vaccine. The culture medium for 1.5 million to 2 million PBMC per well included about 10 IU/ml IL-2 and about 9.1 ug/ml peptides. Fresh IL-2-containing medium replaced half the medium on days 3 and 7.

The specimen comprised CD4+ T cells from PBMCs cultured with SARS-CoV-2 spike peptides, sampled after COVID-19 vaccination. The sequence derives from a human donor who had a prior SARS-CoV-2 infection. V is TRBV18 and J is TRBJ2-7; D gene ambiguous. CDR3 sequence: CASSPRAGEQYF. CDR3 nucleotide sequence: TGTGCCAGCTCACCACGGGCCGGGGAGCAGTACTTC.